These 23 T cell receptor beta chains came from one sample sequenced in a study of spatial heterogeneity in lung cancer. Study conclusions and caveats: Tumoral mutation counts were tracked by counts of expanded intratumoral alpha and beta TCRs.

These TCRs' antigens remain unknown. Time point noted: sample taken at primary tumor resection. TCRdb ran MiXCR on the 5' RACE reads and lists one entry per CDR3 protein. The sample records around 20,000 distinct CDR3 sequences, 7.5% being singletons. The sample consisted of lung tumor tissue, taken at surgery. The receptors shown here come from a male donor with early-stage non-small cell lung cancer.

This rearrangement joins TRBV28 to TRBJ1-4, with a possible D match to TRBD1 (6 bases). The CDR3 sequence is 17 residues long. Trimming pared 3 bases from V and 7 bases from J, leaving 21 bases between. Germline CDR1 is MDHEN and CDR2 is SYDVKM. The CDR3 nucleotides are TGTGCCAGCAGTTTGAATAGGGGTGGCAGGGGTTTTGAAAAACTGTTTTTT. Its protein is CASSLNRGGRGFEKLFF.

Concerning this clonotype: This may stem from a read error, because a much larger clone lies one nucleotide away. As DNA, the CDR3 is TGTGCCAGCGTTTACAGAGCAACTAATGAAAAACCGTTTTTT. It yields the protein CASVYRATNEKPFF. This chain uses TRBV2 with TRBJ1-4; D unresolved. Germline V gene data show CDR1 as SNHLY and CDR2 as FYNNEI. The CDR3 totals 14 residues.

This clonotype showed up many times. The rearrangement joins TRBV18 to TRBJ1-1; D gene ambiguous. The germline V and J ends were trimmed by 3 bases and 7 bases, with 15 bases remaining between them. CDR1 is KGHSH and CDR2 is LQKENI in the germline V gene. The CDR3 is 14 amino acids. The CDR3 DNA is TGTGCCAGCTCACCCAAAAGCGGGTTCGGTGAAGCTTTCTTT. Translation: CASSPKSGFGEAFF.

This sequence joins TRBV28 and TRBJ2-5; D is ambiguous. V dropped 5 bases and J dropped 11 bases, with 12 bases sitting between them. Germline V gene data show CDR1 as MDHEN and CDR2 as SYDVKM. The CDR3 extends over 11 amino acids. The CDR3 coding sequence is TGTGCCAGCAGTCCCTGGAAAGATCAGTACTTC. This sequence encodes CASSPWKDQYF.

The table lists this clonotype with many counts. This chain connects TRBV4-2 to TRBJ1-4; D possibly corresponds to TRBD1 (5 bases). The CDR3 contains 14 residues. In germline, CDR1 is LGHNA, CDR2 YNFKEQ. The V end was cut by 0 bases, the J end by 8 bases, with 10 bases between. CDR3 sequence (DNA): TGTGCCAGCAGCCAAGAAGCCGAGGGGGAAAAACTGTTTTTT. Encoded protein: CASSQEAEGEKLFF.

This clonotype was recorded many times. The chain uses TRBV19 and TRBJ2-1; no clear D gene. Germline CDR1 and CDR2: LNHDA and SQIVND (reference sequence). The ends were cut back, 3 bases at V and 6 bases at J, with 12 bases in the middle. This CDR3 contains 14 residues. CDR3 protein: CASSMWSRVNEQFF. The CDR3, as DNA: TGTGCCAGTAGTATGTGGTCGAGAGTCAATGAGCAGTTCTTC.

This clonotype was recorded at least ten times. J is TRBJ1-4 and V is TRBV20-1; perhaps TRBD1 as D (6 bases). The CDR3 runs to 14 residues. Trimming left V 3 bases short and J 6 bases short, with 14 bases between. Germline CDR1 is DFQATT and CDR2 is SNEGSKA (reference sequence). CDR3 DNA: TGCAGTGCTAGGCGGGGGGCAGGCGATGAAAAACTGTTTTTT. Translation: CSARRGAGDEKLFF.

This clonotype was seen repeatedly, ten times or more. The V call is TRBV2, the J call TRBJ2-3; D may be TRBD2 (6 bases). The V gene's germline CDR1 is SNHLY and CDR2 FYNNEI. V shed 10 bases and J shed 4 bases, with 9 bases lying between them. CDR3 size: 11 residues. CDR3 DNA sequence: TGTGCCACCCGGAGGGCAGATACGCAGTATTTT. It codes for CATRRADTQYF.

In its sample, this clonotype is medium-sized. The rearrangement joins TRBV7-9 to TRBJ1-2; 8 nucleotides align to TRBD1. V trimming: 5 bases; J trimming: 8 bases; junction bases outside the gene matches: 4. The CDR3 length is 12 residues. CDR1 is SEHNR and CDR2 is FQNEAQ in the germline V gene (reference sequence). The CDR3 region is CASSPTGEGYTF. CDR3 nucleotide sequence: TGTGCCAGCAGCCCGACAGGGGAGGGCTACACCTTC. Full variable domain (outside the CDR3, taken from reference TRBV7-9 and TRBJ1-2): DTGVSQNPRHKITKRGQNVTFRCDPISEHNRLYWYRQTLGQGPEFLTYFQNEAQLEKSRLLSDRFSAERPKGSFSTLEIQRTEQGDSAMYLCASSPTGEGYTFGSGTRLTVV.

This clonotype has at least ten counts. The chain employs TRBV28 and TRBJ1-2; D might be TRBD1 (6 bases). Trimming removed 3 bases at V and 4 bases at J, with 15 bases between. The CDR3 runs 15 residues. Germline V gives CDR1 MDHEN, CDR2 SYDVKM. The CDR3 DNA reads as TGTGCCAGCAGTTTGGGGGGCCTAGGACTCTATGGCTACACCTTC. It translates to CASSLGGLGLYGYTF.

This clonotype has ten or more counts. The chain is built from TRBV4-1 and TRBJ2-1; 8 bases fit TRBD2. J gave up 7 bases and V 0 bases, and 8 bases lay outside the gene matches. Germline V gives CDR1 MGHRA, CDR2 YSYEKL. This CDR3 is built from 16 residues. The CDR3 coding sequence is TGCGCCAGCAGCCAAGAGGGGATAGCGGGGAAAAATGAGCAGTTCTTC. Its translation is CASSQEGIAGKNEQFF.

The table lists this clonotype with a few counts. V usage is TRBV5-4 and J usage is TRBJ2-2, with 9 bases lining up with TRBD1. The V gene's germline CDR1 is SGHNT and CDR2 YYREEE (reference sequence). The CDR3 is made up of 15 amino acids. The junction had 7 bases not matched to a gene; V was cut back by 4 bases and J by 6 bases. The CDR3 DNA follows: TGTGCCAGCAGCGCACCCGGGACAGGGTCCGGGGAGCTGTTTTTT. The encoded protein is CASSAPGTGSGELFF.

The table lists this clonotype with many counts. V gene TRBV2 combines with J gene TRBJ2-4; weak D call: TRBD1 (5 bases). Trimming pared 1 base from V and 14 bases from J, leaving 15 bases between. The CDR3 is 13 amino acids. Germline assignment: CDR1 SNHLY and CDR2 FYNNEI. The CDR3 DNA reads TGTGCCAGCAGTGAAGATCAGGGTGACCCTGAGTACTTC. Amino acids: CASSEDQGDPEYF.

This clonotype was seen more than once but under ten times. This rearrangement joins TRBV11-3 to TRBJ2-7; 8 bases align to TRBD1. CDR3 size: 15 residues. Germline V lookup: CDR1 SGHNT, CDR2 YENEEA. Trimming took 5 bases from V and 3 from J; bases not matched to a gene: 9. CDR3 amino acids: CASSPQGQGFYEQYF. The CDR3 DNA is TGTGCCAGCAGCCCACAAGGACAGGGATTCTACGAGCAGTACTTC. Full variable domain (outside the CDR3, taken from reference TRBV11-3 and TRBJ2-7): EAGVVQSPRYKIIEKKQPVAFWCNPISGHNTLYWYLQNLGQGPELLIRYENEEAVDDSQLPKDRFSAERLKGVDSTLKIQPAELGDSAVYLCASSPQGQGFYEQYFGPGTRLTVT.

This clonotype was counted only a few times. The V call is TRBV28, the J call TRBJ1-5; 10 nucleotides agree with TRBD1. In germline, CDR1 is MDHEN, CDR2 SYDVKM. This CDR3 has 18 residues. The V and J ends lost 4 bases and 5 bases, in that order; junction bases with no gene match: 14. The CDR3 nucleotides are TGTGCCAGCAGTTCGGGACAGGGGTTGGGCAGTATCGATCAGCCCCAGCATTTT. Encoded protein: CASSSGQGLGSIDQPQHF.

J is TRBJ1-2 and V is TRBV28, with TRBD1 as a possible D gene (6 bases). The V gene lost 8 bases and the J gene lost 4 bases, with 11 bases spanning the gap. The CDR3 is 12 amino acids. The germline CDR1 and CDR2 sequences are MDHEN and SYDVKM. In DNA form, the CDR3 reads TGTGCCAGCGAACAGGGACTCTATGGCTACACCTTC. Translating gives CASEQGLYGYTF.

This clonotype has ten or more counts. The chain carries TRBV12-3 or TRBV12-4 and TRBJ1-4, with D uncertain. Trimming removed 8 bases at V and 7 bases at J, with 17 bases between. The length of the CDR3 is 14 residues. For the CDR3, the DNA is TGTGCCAGCCGGCTCGGCCTAGGTAGTGAAAAACTGTTTTTT. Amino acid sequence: CASRLGLGSEKLFF.

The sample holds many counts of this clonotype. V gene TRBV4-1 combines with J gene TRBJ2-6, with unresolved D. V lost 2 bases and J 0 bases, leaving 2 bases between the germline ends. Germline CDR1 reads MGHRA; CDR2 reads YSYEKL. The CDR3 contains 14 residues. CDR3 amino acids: CASSQNSGANVLTF. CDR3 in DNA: TGCGCCAGCAGCCAAAACTCTGGGGCCAACGTCCTGACTTTC.

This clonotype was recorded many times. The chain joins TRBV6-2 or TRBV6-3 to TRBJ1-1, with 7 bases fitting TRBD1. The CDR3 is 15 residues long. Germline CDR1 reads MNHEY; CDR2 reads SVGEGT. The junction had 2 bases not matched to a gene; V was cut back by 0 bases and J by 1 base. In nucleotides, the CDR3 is TGTGCCAGCAGTTACTCGAGGACAGGGAACACTGAAGCTTTCTTT. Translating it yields CASSYSRTGNTEAFF.

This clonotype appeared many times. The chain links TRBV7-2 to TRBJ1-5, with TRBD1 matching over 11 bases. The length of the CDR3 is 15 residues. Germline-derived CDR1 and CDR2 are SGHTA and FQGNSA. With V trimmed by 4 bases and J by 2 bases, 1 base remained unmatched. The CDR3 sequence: CASSWTGGGNQPQHF. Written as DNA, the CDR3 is TGTGCCAGCAGCTGGACAGGGGGCGGCAATCAGCCCCAGCATTTT. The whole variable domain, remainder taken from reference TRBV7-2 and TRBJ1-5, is GAGVSQSPSNKVTEKGKDVELRCDPISGHTALYWYRQSLGQGLEFLIYFQGNSAPDKSGLPSDRFSAERTGGSVSTLTIQRTQQEDSAVYLCASSWTGGGNQPQHFGDGTRLSIL.

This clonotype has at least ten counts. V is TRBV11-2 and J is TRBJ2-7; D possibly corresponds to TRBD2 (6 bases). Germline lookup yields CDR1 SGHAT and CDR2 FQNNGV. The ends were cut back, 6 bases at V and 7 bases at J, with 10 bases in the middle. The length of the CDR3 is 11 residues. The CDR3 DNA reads TGTGCCAGCAGTCCGGGGAGGGAGCAGTACTTC. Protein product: CASSPGREQYF.

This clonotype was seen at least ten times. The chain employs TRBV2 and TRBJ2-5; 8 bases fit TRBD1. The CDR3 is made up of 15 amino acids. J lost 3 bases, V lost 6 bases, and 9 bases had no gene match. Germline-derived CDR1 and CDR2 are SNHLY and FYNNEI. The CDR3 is CASRAEDRVKETQYF. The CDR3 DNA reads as TGTGCCAGCAGGGCCGAGGACAGGGTTAAAGAGACCCAGTACTTC. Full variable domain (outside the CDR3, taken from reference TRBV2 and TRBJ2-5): EPEVTQTPSHQVTQMGQEVILRCVPISNHLYFYWYRQILGQKVEFLVSFYNNEISEKSEIFDDQFSVERPDGSNFTLKIRSTKLEDSAMYFCASRAEDRVKETQYFGPGTRLLVL.

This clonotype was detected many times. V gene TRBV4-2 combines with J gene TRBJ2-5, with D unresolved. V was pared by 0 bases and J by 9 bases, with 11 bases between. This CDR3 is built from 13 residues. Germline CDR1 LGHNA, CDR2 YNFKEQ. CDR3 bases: TGTGCCAGCAGCCAAGATTTTTTAGTGCCCCAGTACTTC. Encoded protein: CASSQDFLVPQYF.